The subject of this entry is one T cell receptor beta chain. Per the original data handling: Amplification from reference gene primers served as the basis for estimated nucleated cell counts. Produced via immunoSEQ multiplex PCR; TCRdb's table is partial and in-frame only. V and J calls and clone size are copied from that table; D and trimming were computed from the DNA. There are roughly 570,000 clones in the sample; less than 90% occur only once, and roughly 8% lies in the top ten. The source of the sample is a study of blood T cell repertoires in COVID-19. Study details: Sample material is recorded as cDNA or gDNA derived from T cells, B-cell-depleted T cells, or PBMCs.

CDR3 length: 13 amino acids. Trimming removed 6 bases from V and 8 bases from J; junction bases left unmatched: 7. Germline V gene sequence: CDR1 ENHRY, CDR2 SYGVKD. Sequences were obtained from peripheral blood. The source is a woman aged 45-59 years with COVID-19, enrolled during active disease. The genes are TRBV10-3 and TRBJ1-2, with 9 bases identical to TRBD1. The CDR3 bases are TGTGCCATCAGCGAGGGACAGGGCAACGGCTACACCTTC. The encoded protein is CAISEGQGNGYTF.